This record covers a single T cell receptor beta chain. CDR3 size: 15 residues. Germline CDR1 is SGHNT and CDR2 is YENEEA. A sample-barcoded 5' primer and a J-beta primer mix were used in a second PCR of about 7 to 12 cycles. Each CDR3 protein gets one entry after TCRdb re-called the 5' RACE reads with MiXCR. The repertoire consists of about 1.4 million distinct CDR3 sequences, with roughly 59% occurring once and the leading ten covering roughly 6.3%. This record belongs to a study of blood T cells in healthy people across ages. The TCR sequence derives from a man in his late teens or twenties in good health. Specimen: blood. The chain has TRBV11-3 and TRBJ2-5, with D perhaps matching TRBD2 (6 bases). Judging by the DNA end, TRBJ2-7 fits better; the J call may be wrong. CDR3 in DNA: TGTGCCAGCAGCTCGGGACTCCGACTGGTTGACGAGCAGTACTTC. Encoded protein: CASSSGLRLVDEQYF.